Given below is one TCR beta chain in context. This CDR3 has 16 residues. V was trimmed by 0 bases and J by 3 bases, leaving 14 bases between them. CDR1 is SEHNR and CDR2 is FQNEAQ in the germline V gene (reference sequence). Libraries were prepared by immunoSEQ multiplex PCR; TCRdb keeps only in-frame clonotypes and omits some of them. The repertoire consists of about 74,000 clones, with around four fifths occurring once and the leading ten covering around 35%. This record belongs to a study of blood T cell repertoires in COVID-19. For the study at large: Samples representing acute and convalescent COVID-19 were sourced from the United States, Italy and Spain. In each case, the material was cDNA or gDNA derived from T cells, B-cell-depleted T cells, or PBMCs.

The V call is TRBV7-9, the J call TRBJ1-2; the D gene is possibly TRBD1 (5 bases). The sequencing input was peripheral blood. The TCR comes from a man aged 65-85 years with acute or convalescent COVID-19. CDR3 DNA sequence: TGTGCCAGCAGCTTAGCCAGCGACAGAGGTCACTATGGCTACACCTTC. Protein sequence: CASSLASDRGHYGYTF.